A selection of T cell receptor beta chains follows, all from one sample in a study of early T cells in non-severe SARS-CoV-2 infection. TCRdb redid the calling of the 5' RACE reads with MiXCR, one entry per CDR3 protein. The data hold 29,000 or so distinct CDR3 sequences, with about 5% observed a single time. What was sequenced was whole blood. The receptor source for this set is an adult who was a healthcare worker with PCR-confirmed SARS-CoV-2 infection or an uninfected control (not recorded which). Both conserved end residues are part of each CDR3. The D gene is left open where the match is weak. Clone size is not always given. Where it is, it says once, few, many or a class for expanded clones.

CDR3nt | CDR3aa | abundance | v_gene | d_gene | j_gene
TGTGCCAGTAGTCCCCCTGGATGGCTGAACACTGAAGCTTTCTTT | CASSPPGWLNTEAFF | few | TRBV19 | - | TRBJ1-1
TGTGCCAGCAGATACCTACAAAAAACTGAGCAGTTCTTC | CASRYLQKTEQFF | many | TRBV13 | - | TRBJ2-1
TGTGCCACCAGTTCGGGAGCGAACACCGGGGAGCTGTTTTTT | CATSSGANTGELFF | - | TRBV24-1 | - | TRBJ2-2
TGTGCCAGCAGCTTGTCTGGACGGAATTCACCCCTCCACTTT | CASSLSGRNSPLHF | few | TRBV5-6 | - | TRBJ1-6
TGTGCCAGCAGTTCCCCGGGACAGGGCGTCTACGAGCAGTACTTC | CASSSPGQGVYEQYF | few | TRBV6-5 | TRBD1 | TRBJ2-7
TGTGCTAGTGGTCCTGCCGTTAGCAGCTTCACAGATACGCAGTATTTT | CASGPAVSSFTDTQYF | few | TRBV12-5 | - | TRBJ2-3
TGTGCCACCAGCAAATCTCCGGACAGGGGGCTAGATACGCAGTATTTT | CATSKSPDRGLDTQYF | many | TRBV15 | TRBD1 | TRBJ2-3
TGTGCCAGCAGCTTAAGAAGAAACTGGAACACTGAAGCTTTCTTT | CASSLRRNWNTEAFF | many | TRBV7-8 | - | TRBJ1-1
TGTGCCTGGAGTGGGGAGACAGGTCATTCACCCCTCCACTTT | CAWSGETGHSPLHF | many | TRBV30 | - | TRBJ1-6
TGTGCCAGCAGCTTTCTAGGGGGGGGCTCCTACAATGAGCAGTTCTTC | CASSFLGGGSYNEQFF | few | TRBV7-6 | - | TRBJ2-1
TGCGCCAGCAGCCGCTCAGGGAGAACTGAAGCTTTCTTT | CASSRSGRTEAFF | many | TRBV4-1 | - | TRBJ1-1
TGTGCCAGCAAGAGGAGGCCAGACTCCTACGAGCAGTACTTC | CASKRRPDSYEQYF | few | TRBV6-6 | - | TRBJ2-7
TGCGCCAGCAGCTCTCTGTCCCAGGGGGCGAGTGGAAACACCATATATTTT | CASSSLSQGASGNTIYF | many | TRBV5-1 | TRBD1 | TRBJ1-3
TGTGCCAGCAGCACCTACAATGAGCAGTTCTTC | CASSTYNEQFF | many | TRBV7-2 | - | TRBJ2-1
TGTGCCAGCTCACCTACAGGGGTCTCCTACGAGCAGTACTTC | CASSPTGVSYEQYF | many | TRBV18 | TRBD1 | TRBJ2-7
TGTGCCAGCAGTGTCGACTCCTACAATGAGCAGTTCTTC | CASSVDSYNEQFF | - | TRBV6-2/TRBV6-3 | - | TRBJ2-1
TGTGCCTGGTACCATGGACAGGGGGCGAAAGATACGCAGTATTTT | CAWYHGQGAKDTQYF | few | TRBV30 | TRBD1 | TRBJ2-3
TGTGCAAGTCGCTTAGTTAGAGACAATGAGCAGTTCTTC | CASRLVRDNEQFF | few | TRBV12-2 | - | TRBJ2-1
TGTGCCAGCAGCTTGGAGTATACGGGGGAGACCCAGTACTTC | CASSLEYTGETQYF | many | TRBV5-6 | - | TRBJ2-5
TGTGCCACCAGCAGAGAGTCGGCGGGAAAATCCTACAATGAGCAGTTCTTC | CATSRESAGKSYNEQFF | many | TRBV15 | - | TRBJ2-1
TGTGCCAGCAGCTCGACAGGACTAGCGGGAGGTGCGGAGACCCAGTACTTC | CASSSTGLAGGAETQYF | many | TRBV11-2 | TRBD2 | TRBJ2-5
TGCAGCGGTGGGGGCCCCTATGAGAATGGCTACACCTTC | CSGGGPYENGYTF | few | TRBV29-1 | - | TRBJ1-2
TGTGCCAGCAGCGCGGACAGGGGTGACATTCAGTACTTC | CASSADRGDIQYF | many | TRBV6-4 | TRBD1 | TRBJ2-4
TGCAGTGCTTTTACCGGGACAGTGAACACTGAAGCTTTCTTT | CSAFTGTVNTEAFF | - | TRBV20-1 | TRBD1 | TRBJ1-1
TGTGCCAGTAGTTTCACAGCGAACTATGGCTACACCTTC | CASSFTANYGYTF | medium-sized | TRBV19 | - | TRBJ1-2
TGTGCCAGCAGTTTAAAAGGGGGCCATTCACCCCTCCACTTT | CASSLKGGHSPLHF | many | TRBV12-3/TRBV12-4 | TRBD1 | TRBJ1-6
TGTGCCAGCTCACCAAGGGAACTGGCACAAATGAACACTGAAGCTTTCTTT | CASSPRELAQMNTEAFF | - | TRBV18 | - | TRBJ1-1
TGCAGCGTCCTTTTGGGGGAGACCCAGTACTTC | CSVLLGETQYF | many | TRBV29-1 | - | TRBJ2-5
TGCGCCAGCAGCTTGGCTACGGCAGTAAAAGAGACCCAGTACTTC | CASSLATAVKETQYF | few | TRBV5-1 | - | TRBJ2-5
TGCGCCAGCAGCCCCGGGACATACGGCGGGGAGCTGTTTTTT | CASSPGTYGGELFF | large | TRBV4-1 | - | TRBJ2-2
TGTGCCAGCAGCCCGGGTCACCAAGAGACCCAGTACTTC | CASSPGHQETQYF | many | TRBV11-2 | - | TRBJ2-5
TGCAGCGTTGTGTTGGGCAGCAATGAGCAGTTCTTC | CSVVLGSNEQFF | many | TRBV29-1 | - | TRBJ2-1
TGTGCCAGCAGCTCCTACGGGCCTTCTAACTATGGCTACACCTTC | CASSSYGPSNYGYTF | medium-sized | TRBV28 | - | TRBJ1-2
TGTGCCAGCAGCCAAGGCCGCTGGTCTAGCGGGAAAAACATTCAGTACTTC | CASSQGRWSSGKNIQYF | many | TRBV14 | TRBD2 | TRBJ2-4
TGTGCCAGCAGCCAAGTTCGTAGCGGGGGGGGCCCGAGTGAGCAGTTCTTC | CASSQVRSGGGPSEQFF | medium-sized | TRBV4-2 | TRBD2 | TRBJ2-1